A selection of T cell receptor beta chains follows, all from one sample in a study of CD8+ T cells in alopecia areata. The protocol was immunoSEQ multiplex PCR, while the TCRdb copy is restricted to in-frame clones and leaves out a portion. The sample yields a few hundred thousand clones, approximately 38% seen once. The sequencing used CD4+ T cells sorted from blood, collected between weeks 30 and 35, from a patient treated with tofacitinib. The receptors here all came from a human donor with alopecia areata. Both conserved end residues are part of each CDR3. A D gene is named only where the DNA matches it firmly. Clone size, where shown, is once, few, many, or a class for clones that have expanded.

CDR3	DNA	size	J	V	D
CAFIRDRAFYEQYF	TGTGCCTTCATCCGGGACAGGGCTTTTTACGAGCAGTACTTC	.	TRBJ2-7	TRBV30	TRBD1
CASSQDLAGSSYEQYF	TGTGCCAGCAGCCAAGACCTAGCGGGGAGCTCCTACGAGCAGTACTTC	.	TRBJ2-7	TRBV4-2	TRBD2
CASSLAPLASYEQYF	TGTGCCAGCAGCCTCGCCCCTCTGGCCTCCTACGAGCAGTACTTC	.	TRBJ2-7	TRBV2	.
CSALDRGTYGYTF	TGCAGCGCGTTGGACAGGGGGACCTATGGCTACACCTTC	.	TRBJ1-2	TRBV29-1	TRBD1
CASSGDLGNAALKTQYF	TGTGCCAGCAGTGGGGACCTTGGGAACGCTGCCCTGAAAACCCAGTACTTC	.	TRBJ2-5	TRBV25-1	.
CAWSVQGPGELFF	TGTGCCTGGAGTGTGCAGGGTCCCGGGGAGCTGTTTTTT	.	TRBJ2-2	TRBV30	.
CASSYGQGLYTEAFF	TGTGCCAGCAGTTACGGACAGGGTTTATACACTGAAGCTTTCTTT	few	TRBJ1-1	TRBV6-5	TRBD1
CASSRYRDSNQPQHF	TGTGCCAGCAGCCGATACCGGGACAGTAATCAGCCCCAGCATTTT	.	TRBJ1-5	TRBV7-2	TRBD1
CASSQDTDLQRPQHF	TGCGCCAGCAGCCAAGATACGGACCTCCAGAGGCCCCAGCATTTT	few	TRBJ1-5	TRBV4-1	.
CASSHGRPGQEYNEQFF	TGCGCCAGCAGCCATGGTAGACCGGGACAGGAGTACAATGAGCAGTTCTTC	few	TRBJ2-1	TRBV4-1	TRBD1
CAWSPSDRGVIQPQHF	TGTGCCTGGAGTCCCTCGGACAGGGGGGTGATTCAGCCCCAGCATTTT	.	TRBJ1-5	TRBV30	TRBD1
CASSLYTGGTDTQYF	TGTGCCAGCAGCTTGTACACGGGGGGCACAGATACGCAGTATTTT	few	TRBJ2-3	TRBV5-4	.
CASRRGLAGGNEQFF	TGCGCCAGCAGACGGGGACTAGCGGGAGGCAATGAGCAGTTCTTC	few	TRBJ2-1	TRBV4-1	TRBD2
CASSLVRESTDTQYF	TGTGCCAGCAGCTTGGTTCGGGAGTCCACAGATACGCAGTATTTT	.	TRBJ2-3	TRBV5-4	.
CASSPAMGREAYNEQFF	TGTGCCAGCAGCCCCGCCATGGGGCGGGAGGCCTACAATGAGCAGTTCTTC	.	TRBJ2-1	TRBV9	TRBD2
CASSPRGTQQETQYF	TGTGCCAGCAGCCCCCGAGGGACCCAACAAGAGACCCAGTACTTC	.	TRBJ2-5	TRBV7-9	.
CASSYGPSSYEQYF	TGTGCCAGCAGTTACGGCCCCAGTTCCTACGAGCAGTACTTC	.	TRBJ2-7	TRBV6-5	.
CASRGQDYSNQPQHF	TGTGCCAGCAGAGGGCAGGATTATAGCAATCAGCCCCAGCATTTT	.	TRBJ1-5	TRBV2	.
CASSVDGQGYQPQHF	TGTGCCAGCAGCGTAGATGGACAGGGCTATCAGCCCCAGCATTTT	.	TRBJ1-5	TRBV9	TRBD1
CASSHGGHDNEQFF	TGCGCCAGCAGCCACGGCGGGCACGACAATGAGCAGTTCTTC	.	TRBJ2-1	TRBV10-1	.
CASTLGGPYNEQFF	TGTGCCAGCACCCTCGGGGGCCCCTACAATGAGCAGTTCTTC	.	TRBJ2-1	TRBV6-5	.
CASSLRGEQYF	TGCGCCAGCAGCCTCAGGGGCGAGCAGTACTTC	few	TRBJ2-7	TRBV5-1	.
CATSRDGGGPREQFF	TGTGCCACCAGCAGAGACGGGGGAGGGCCGCGGGAGCAGTTCTTC	.	TRBJ2-1	TRBV15	TRBD2
CASSSEPINEQFF	TGTGCCAGCAGCTCTGAACCCATTAATGAGCAGTTCTTC	many	TRBJ2-1	TRBV7-3	.
CASSLGSASGAFF	TGCGCCAGCAGCTTGGGATCGGCCTCGGGAGCTTTCTTT	.	TRBJ1-1	TRBV5-1	.
CAWSVGSGSIAQYF	TGTGCCTGGAGTGTAGGAAGCGGGAGCATCGCCCAGTACTTC	.	TRBJ2-5	TRBV30	TRBD2
CAWSLTGGGYTF	TGTGCCTGGAGTCTGACAGGGGGCGGCTACACCTTC	.	TRBJ1-2	TRBV30	TRBD1
CASSPGQTYGYTF	TGTGCCAGCAGTCCCGGACAGACCTATGGCTACACCTTC	.	TRBJ1-2	TRBV28	.
CSVQWTGANVLTF	TGCAGCGTTCAATGGACTGGGGCCAACGTCCTGACTTTC	.	TRBJ2-6	TRBV29-1	.
CAGSESYYEQYF	TGTGCCGGCAGTGAATCTTACTACGAGCAGTACTTC	.	TRBJ2-7	TRBV25-1	.
CAIRASGPMGNEQFF	TGTGCCATCAGGGCTAGCGGGCCCATGGGCAATGAGCAGTTCTTC	few	TRBJ2-1	TRBV10-3	TRBD2
CSAGTNTEAFF	TGCAGTGCTGGGACGAACACTGAAGCTTTCTTT	.	TRBJ1-1	TRBV20-1	.
CASRKGMDRAGGQPQHF	TGTGCCAGCAGGAAGGGGATGGACAGGGCCGGAGGGCAGCCCCAGCATTTT	once	TRBJ1-5	TRBV27	TRBD1
CAISESQGRGNEQFF	TGTGCCATCAGTGAGTCTCAGGGTCGGGGCAATGAGCAGTTCTTC	.	TRBJ2-1	TRBV10-3	.
CASSGLPGRRNTEAFF	TGTGCCAGCAGTGGTCTTCCGGGACGGCGGAACACTGAAGCTTTCTTT	.	TRBJ1-1	TRBV6-1	.
CASTPGQYNQPQHF	TGTGCCAGTACCCCCGGGCAGTATAATCAGCCCCAGCATTTT	.	TRBJ1-5	TRBV19	.
CAWSGASEKLFF	TGTGCCTGGAGTGGAGCGTCTGAAAAACTGTTTTTT	.	TRBJ1-4	TRBV30	.
CASSAEGTYGYTF	TGTGCCAGCAGCGCAGAGGGGACCTATGGCTACACCTTC	once	TRBJ1-2	TRBV9	.
CASINGNTEAFF	TGTGCCAGCATCAATGGGAACACTGAAGCTTTCTTT	few	TRBJ1-1	TRBV6-5	.
CASSARNNEQFF	TGTGCCAGCTCCGCTAGAAACAATGAGCAGTTCTTC	.	TRBJ2-1	TRBV6-5	.
CAWSDGVNTEAFF	TGTGCCTGGAGTGACGGGGTGAACACTGAAGCTTTCTTT	few	TRBJ1-1	TRBV30	.
CASSQRDSSPQYF	TGCGCCAGCAGCCAGAGGGACTCCAGTCCGCAGTATTTT	medium-sized	TRBJ2-3	TRBV4-1	.
CASSSRASNQPQHF	TGTGCCAGCAGTTCAAGGGCTAGCAATCAGCCCCAGCATTTT	.	TRBJ1-5	TRBV6-6	.
CASSPTGPWDTEAFF	TGTGCCAGCAGCCCTACAGGGCCGTGGGACACTGAAGCTTTCTTT	.	TRBJ1-1	TRBV27	.
CAWIGQGAGYGYTF	TGTGCCTGGATTGGACAGGGGGCGGGCTATGGCTACACCTTC	.	TRBJ1-2	TRBV30	TRBD1
CSAVQYTEAFF	TGCAGTGCCGTTCAGTACACTGAAGCTTTCTTT	.	TRBJ1-1	TRBV20-1	.
CASSVNRGRDTIYF	TGTGCCAGCAGTGTCAACAGGGGGAGGGACACCATATATTTT	.	TRBJ1-3	TRBV2	TRBD1
CASSPSSGNTIYF	TGCGCCAGCAGCCCCAGCTCTGGAAACACCATATATTTT	.	TRBJ1-3	TRBV5-1	.
CATGPPSNYGYTF	TGTGCCACGGGACCGCCGTCTAACTATGGCTACACCTTC	.	TRBJ1-2	TRBV6-6	.
CASSWGQGYEQFF	TGTGCCAGCAGCTGGGGACAGGGGTATGAGCAGTTCTTC	.	TRBJ2-1	TRBV5-4	TRBD1
CASSPTSANTEAFF	TGTGCCAGCTCACCTACATCAGCGAACACTGAAGCTTTCTTT	.	TRBJ1-1	TRBV18	.
CASSFGNQPQHF	TGTGCCAGCAGCTTTGGCAATCAGCCCCAGCATTTT	few	TRBJ1-5	TRBV7-2	.
CASSQDPGNGNTIYF	TGCGCCAGCAGCCAAGATCCAGGGAATGGAAACACCATATATTTT	.	TRBJ1-3	TRBV4-1	.